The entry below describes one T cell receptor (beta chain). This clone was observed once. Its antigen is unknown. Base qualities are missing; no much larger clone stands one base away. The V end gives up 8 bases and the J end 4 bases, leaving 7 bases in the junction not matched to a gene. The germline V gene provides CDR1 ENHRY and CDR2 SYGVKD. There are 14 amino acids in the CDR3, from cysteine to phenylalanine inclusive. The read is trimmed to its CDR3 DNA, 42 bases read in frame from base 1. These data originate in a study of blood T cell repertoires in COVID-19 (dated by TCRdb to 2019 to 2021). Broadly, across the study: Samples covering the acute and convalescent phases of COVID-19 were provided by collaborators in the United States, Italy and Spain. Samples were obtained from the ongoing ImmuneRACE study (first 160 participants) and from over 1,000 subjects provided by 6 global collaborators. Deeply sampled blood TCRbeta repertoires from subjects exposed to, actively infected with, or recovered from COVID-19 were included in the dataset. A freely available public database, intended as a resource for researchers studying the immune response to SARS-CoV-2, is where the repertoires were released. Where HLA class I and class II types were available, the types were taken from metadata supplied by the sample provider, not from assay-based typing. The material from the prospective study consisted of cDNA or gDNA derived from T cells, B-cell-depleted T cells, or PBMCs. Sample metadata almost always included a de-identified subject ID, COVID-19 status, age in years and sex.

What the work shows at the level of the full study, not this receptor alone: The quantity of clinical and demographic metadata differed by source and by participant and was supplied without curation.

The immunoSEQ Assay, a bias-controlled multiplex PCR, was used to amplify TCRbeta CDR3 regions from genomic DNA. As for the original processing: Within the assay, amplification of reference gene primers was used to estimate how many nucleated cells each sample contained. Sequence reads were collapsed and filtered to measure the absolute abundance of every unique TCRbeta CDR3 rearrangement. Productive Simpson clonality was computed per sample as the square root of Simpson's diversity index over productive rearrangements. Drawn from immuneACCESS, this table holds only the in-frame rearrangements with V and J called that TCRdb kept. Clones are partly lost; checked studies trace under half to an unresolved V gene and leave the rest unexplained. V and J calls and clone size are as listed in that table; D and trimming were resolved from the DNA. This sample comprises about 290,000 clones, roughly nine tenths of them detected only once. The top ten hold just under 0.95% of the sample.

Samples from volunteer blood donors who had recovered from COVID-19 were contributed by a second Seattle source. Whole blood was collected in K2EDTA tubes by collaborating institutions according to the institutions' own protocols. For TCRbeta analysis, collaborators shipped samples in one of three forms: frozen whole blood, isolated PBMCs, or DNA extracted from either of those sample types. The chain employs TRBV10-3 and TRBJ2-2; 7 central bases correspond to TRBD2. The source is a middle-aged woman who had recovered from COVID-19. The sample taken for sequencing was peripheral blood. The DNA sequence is TGTGCCATCGAGAACGGGAGGAGCACCGGGGAGCTGTTTTTT. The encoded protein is CAIENGRSTGELFF.